This TCR beta chain is from a study of T cells after yellow fever vaccination. In its sample, this clonotype was seen a few times. V lost 1 base and J lost 5, with 12 bases in between. Germline loops: CDR1 SQVTM, CDR2 ANQGSEA. This CDR3 is built from 13 residues. TCRdb reprocessed the 5' RACE reads with MiXCR, giving one entry per CDR3 protein. Found here are approximately 450,000 distinct CDR3 sequences, over 15% of them singletons; the top ten hold over 15%. This receptor was identified in a young man who received the YFV17D yellow fever vaccine. The material was PBMCs, obtained before the yellow fever booster vaccination. The chain links TRBV29-1 to TRBJ2-7; D possibly matches TRBD1 or TRBD2 (6 bases each). CDR3 loop: CSVEGLGGDEQYF. In nucleotides, the CDR3 is TGCAGCGTTGAAGGGTTGGGGGGCGACGAGCAGTACTTC.